This entry lists 31 T cell receptor beta chains sequenced from one sample in a study of shared clonotypes between healthy human individuals (dated by TCRdb to the early 2020s). Library method: the immunoSEQ multiplex PCR assay. Held by TCRdb, this immuneACCESS table contains in-frame sequences only and omits some clones. Under half of the omission traces to an unresolved V gene where checked; the cause of the rest is unknown. Counted in this sample were about 690,000 clones; 90% of them appeared once. The ten top clones hold 30% to 35% of the sample. Sequencing was carried out using memory CD8+ T cells from PBMCs. The cell subset or site label, read with the paper, signifies: CD45RO+ cells pooled with CCR7-negative TemRA cells. The source of these receptors is a man between 18 and 29 years old in good health. Some clones in this sample may be carry-over from other donors' samples.

The chain combines TRBV28 with TRBJ2-1, with TRBD1 matching over 8 bases. CDR1 MDHEN and CDR2 SYDVKM come from the germline V gene. The CDR3 has 14 residues. V was pared by 3 bases and J by 3 bases, with 1 base of the junction left unmatched. The CDR3 bases are TGTGCCAGCAGTTTTGGGACAGGCTACAATGAGCAGTTCTTC. This translates into CASSFGTGYNEQFF.

V is TRBV27 and J is TRBJ1-2; D unresolved. The V and J ends lost 0 bases and 1 base respectively, with 15 bases between them. The CDR3 totals 17 residues. Germline V gene data show CDR1 as MNHEY and CDR2 as SMNVEV (reference sequence). DNA of the CDR3: TGTGCCAGCAGTTTATCTAGGCATTCAGATTTTAACTATGGCTACACCTTC. It yields the protein CASSLSRHSDFNYGYTF.

The CDR3 coding sequence is TGTGCCACCGAAAAACGAAATGAGCAGTTCTTC. Translation: CATEKRNEQFF. The chain links TRBV25-1 to TRBJ2-1; D remains ambiguous. CDR1 and CDR2 from the germline V gene are MGHDK and SYGVNS. Between the trimmed V and J ends, which lost 10 bases and 7 bases, there was a span of 11 bases. This CDR3 is built from 11 residues.

J is TRBJ2-6 and V is TRBV2; D is uncertain. CDR3 length equals 14 residues. The germline V and J ends were trimmed by 5 bases and 2 bases, with 7 bases remaining between them. Germline V gene data show CDR1 as SNHLY and CDR2 as FYNNEI. The CDR3 loop is CASSKRAGANVLTF. As DNA, the CDR3 is TGTGCCAGCAGTAAGAGAGCTGGGGCCAACGTCCTGACTTTC.

The V call is TRBV19, the J call TRBJ2-1; 10 bases map to TRBD1. The V gene end was trimmed by 5 bases and the J gene end by 7 bases; junction bases not matched to a gene: 11. Germline CDR1 reads LNHDA; CDR2 reads SQIVND (reference sequence). The CDR3 runs 16 residues. CDR3 in amino acids: CASSGYRDRGLNEQFF. The CDR3 DNA reads as TGTGCCAGTAGTGGTTACCGGGACAGGGGCTTGAATGAGCAGTTCTTC. The full variable domain, in which reference TRBV19 and TRBJ2-1 provide the parts outside the CDR3, is DGGITQSPKYLFRKEGQNVTLSCEQNLNHDAMYWYRQDPGQGLRLIYYSQIVNDFQKGDIAEGYSVSREKKESFPLTVTSAQKNPTAFYLCASSGYRDRGLNEQFFGPGTRLTVL.

The genes are TRBV11-1 and TRBJ2-1; tentative D call: TRBD1 (5 bases). The CDR3 is 14 residues long. Trimming cost V 3 bases and J 7 bases, with 13 bases left between them. The germline V gene has CDR1 SGHAT and CDR2 FQDESV (reference sequence). CDR3 coding DNA: TGTGCCAGCAGCTTTTACACAGGCTTGAATGAGCAGTTCTTC. Encoded protein: CASSFYTGLNEQFF.

The V call is TRBV11-2, the J call TRBJ1-2, with a weak D call TRBD1 (6 bases). Trimming pared 5 bases from V and 4 bases from J, leaving 11 bases between. Germline loops: CDR1 SGHAT, CDR2 FQNNGV. The CDR3 is 13 amino acids. CDR3 nucleotide sequence: TGTGCCAGCAGCGCCGGGACACTCTATGGCTACACCTTC. Residues: CASSAGTLYGYTF.

V usage is TRBV28 and J usage is TRBJ2-7; tentative D call: TRBD1 (5 bases). CDR3 size: 13 residues. The germline V gene encodes CDR1 MDHEN and CDR2 SYDVKM. V lost 6 bases to trimming and J lost 7 bases, with 16 bases between them. The CDR3 loop is CASSLRGGAEQYF. The CDR3 bases are TGTGCCAGCAGCCTTAGGGGCGGCGCGGAGCAGTACTTC.

This sequence joins TRBV30 and TRBJ1-1; D remains unclear. V lost 2 bases and J 0 bases, leaving 7 bases between the germline ends. The CDR3 covers 13 residues. Per the germline V gene, CDR1 is GTSNPN and CDR2 is SVGIG (reference sequence). As DNA, the CDR3 is TGTGCCTGGAGTTCCAATATGAACACTGAAGCTTTCTTT. Amino acid sequence: CAWSSNMNTEAFF. The whole variable domain, filled in from reference TRBV30 and TRBJ1-1, reads SQTIHQWPATLVQPVGSPLSLECTVEGTSNPNLYWYRQAAGRGLQLLFYSVGIGQISSEVPQNLSASRPQDRQFILSSKKLLLSDSGFYLCAWSSNMNTEAFFGQGTRLTVV.

The genes are TRBV7-9 and TRBJ1-3; no definite D call. Trimming took off 5 bases at V and 4 bases at J, with 3 bases between the two ends. The CDR3 consists of 11 residues. Germline CDR1 is SEHNR and CDR2 is FQNEAQ (reference sequence). CDR3 loop: CASSTGNTIYF. The CDR3 coding sequence is TGTGCCAGCAGCACCGGAAACACCATATATTTT. The whole variable domain, remainder taken from reference TRBV7-9 and TRBJ1-3, is DTGVSQNPRHKITKRGQNVTFRCDPISEHNRLYWYRQTLGQGPEFLTYFQNEAQLEKSRLLSDRFSAERPKGSFSTLEIQRTEQGDSAMYLCASSTGNTIYFGEGSWLTVV.

The rearrangement joins TRBV19 to TRBJ2-2; 9 nucleotides line up with TRBD1. J lost 5 bases, V lost 3 bases, and 13 bases had no gene match. Germline CDR1 reads LNHDA; CDR2 reads SQIVND (reference sequence). CDR3 length: 18 amino acids. This chain's CDR3 is CASSMWYGDRVNTGELFF. DNA of the CDR3: TGTGCCAGTAGTATGTGGTATGGGGACAGGGTAAATACCGGGGAGCTGTTTTTT.

V usage is TRBV27 and J usage is TRBJ2-2; D unresolved. The ends were cut back, 4 bases at V and 6 bases at J, with 9 bases in the middle. The CDR3 loop spans 13 amino acids. CDR1 is MNHEY, CDR2 SMNVEV, per germline (reference sequence). CDR3 sequence: CASSWPRPGELFF. The CDR3 nucleotides read TGTGCCAGCAGTTGGCCCAGACCCGGGGAGCTGTTTTTT.

The V and J genes are TRBV19 and TRBJ2-7; D may be TRBD1 (6 bases). V dropped 4 bases and J dropped 0 bases, with 10 bases sitting between them. The CDR3 is made up of 14 amino acids. Per the germline V gene, CDR1 is LNHDA and CDR2 is SQIVND (reference sequence). The CDR3 nucleotides read TGTGCCAGTAGTACGGACAGAAACTCCTACGAGCAGTACTTC. Translating gives CASSTDRNSYEQYF.

This sequence joins TRBV29-1 and TRBJ2-2, with D perhaps matching TRBD2 (5 bases). Trimming pared 2 bases from V and 4 bases from J, leaving 14 bases between. This CDR3 is built from 15 residues. Germline CDR1 is SQVTM and CDR2 is ANQGSEA. The CDR3 coding sequence is TGCAGCGTTGAATTAGGGCGGGTCGCCACCGGGGAGCTGTTTTTT. Translation: CSVELGRVATGELFF.

This clone was observed a handful of times. V and J are TRBV6-1 and TRBJ2-2; 9 bases are a match to TRBD2. This CDR3 is built from 15 residues. Trimming cost V 1 base and J 6 bases; bases outside gene matches: 3. CDR1 and CDR2 (germline): MNHNS, SASEGT. CDR3 DNA sequence: TGTGCCAGCAGTGAAGGACTAGCGGAGGCCGGGGAGCTGTTTTTT. It encodes CASSEGLAEAGELFF.

This clone was detected only a few times. The V gene is TRBV11-1, the J gene TRBJ1-1; D gene uncertain. The V gene's germline CDR1 is SGHAT and CDR2 FQDESV (reference sequence). The germline V and J ends were trimmed by 5 bases and 3 bases, with 13 bases remaining between them. CDR3 length equals 14 residues. In nucleotides, the CDR3 is TGTGCCAGCAGCCTTCTCGAGGGAGACACTGAAGCTTTCTTT. It codes for CASSLLEGDTEAFF.

In its sample, this clone was seen once. The V gene is TRBV6-4, the J gene TRBJ2-1, with a possible D match to TRBD1 (5 bases). V lost 0 bases and J lost 0, with 6 bases in between. The CDR3 consists of 15 residues. Germline V gives CDR1 MRHNA, CDR2 SNTAGT. The CDR3 protein is CASSDSGDSYNEQFF. The CDR3, as DNA: TGTGCCAGCAGTGACTCAGGGGACTCCTACAATGAGCAGTTCTTC.

The chain links TRBV27 to TRBJ1-1; 7 nucleotides line up with TRBD1. CDR1 MNHEY and CDR2 SMNVEV come from the germline V gene (reference sequence). The V gene end was trimmed by 6 bases and the J gene end by 0 bases; junction bases not matched to a gene: 7. The CDR3 sequence is 15 residues long. The CDR3 coding sequence is TGTGCCAGCAGCAGGGACAGACTTTTGAACACTGAAGCTTTCTTT. This gives the protein CASSRDRLLNTEAFF.

The chain links TRBV18 to TRBJ2-3, with D possibly being TRBD2 (5 bases). Germline V CDR1 and CDR2: KGHSH, LQKENI. V lost 6 bases and J 1 base, leaving 11 bases between the germline ends. The CDR3 covers 14 residues. The CDR3 loop is CASSPGGRTDTQYF. CDR3 bases: TGTGCCAGCTCCCCCGGCGGGCGCACAGATACGCAGTATTTT.

The chain recombines TRBV7-9 with TRBJ2-7; 7 bases fit TRBD1. Germline CDR1 SEHNR, CDR2 FQNEAQ (reference sequence). The V and J ends lost 5 bases and 3 bases, in that order; junction bases with no gene match: 7. The CDR3 is made up of 14 amino acids. The CDR3 sequence: CASSPKGQNYEQYF. DNA for the CDR3: TGTGCCAGCAGCCCCAAGGGACAGAACTACGAGCAGTACTTC.

V is TRBV4-1 and J is TRBJ2-3; no definite D call. The germline V gene encodes CDR1 MGHRA and CDR2 YSYEKL. The CDR3 is 17 residues long. V lost 6 bases and J 0 bases, leaving 19 bases between the germline ends. CDR3 amino acids: CASRPRREATSTDTQYF. DNA for the CDR3: TGCGCCAGCAGACCTCGTAGAGAGGCAACTAGCACAGATACGCAGTATTTT.

This clone was detected only a few times. The gene calls are TRBV12-5 and TRBJ1-1, with D perhaps TRBD1 (5 bases). Between the trimmed V and J ends, which lost 9 bases and 8 bases, there was a span of 13 bases. Germline CDR1 and CDR2: LGHNT and FRNRAP. CDR3 length: 11 residues. CDR3 in DNA: TGTGCTAGGGGGACTCAGCCAGAAGCTTTCTTT. Amino acid sequence: CARGTQPEAFF.

The chain combines TRBV11-2 with TRBJ1-1, with D possibly matching TRBD1 (6 bases). V was cut by 1 base and J by 4 bases, with 10 bases left in between. CDR1 SGHAT and CDR2 FQNNGV come from the germline V gene. The CDR3 has 14 amino acids. CDR3 sequence (DNA): TGTGCCAGCAGCTTAGCGGGGGGCCGCACTGAAGCTTTCTTT. Protein product: CASSLAGGRTEAFF.

The chain joins TRBV27 to TRBJ2-1; TRBD2 matches at 8 bases. V gave up 4 bases and J gave up 2 bases; unmatched junction bases: 4. CDR3 length equals 15 residues. The germline CDR1 and CDR2 sequences are MNHEY and SMNVEV (reference sequence). The CDR3 DNA reads as TGTGCCAGCAGTTCGGGACTAGGACCCTACAATGAGCAGTTCTTC. Amino acid sequence: CASSSGLGPYNEQFF.

The genes are TRBV18 and TRBJ2-3; 12 nucleotides line up with TRBD2. This CDR3 is 18 amino acids long. The junction had 8 bases not matched to a gene; V was cut back by 0 bases and J by 4 bases. CDR1 is KGHSH, CDR2 LQKENI, per germline. For the CDR3, the DNA is TGTGCCAGCTCACCACCCAGACTAGCGGGAGATATGTCAGATACGCAGTATTTT. Translating it yields CASSPPRLAGDMSDTQYF.

This sequence joins TRBV5-8 and TRBJ1-4, with D perhaps TRBD1 (5 bases). Germline V CDR1 and CDR2: SGHTS, YDEGEE. V was trimmed by 2 bases and J by 6 bases, leaving 17 bases between them. The CDR3 loop spans 16 amino acids. CDR3 DNA sequence: TGTGCCAGCAGCTTCGAGTGGGGACTCTGGTATGAAAAACTGTTTTTT. As protein: CASSFEWGLWYEKLFF.

The rearrangement uses TRBV21-1 and TRBJ2-3. TRBV21-1 is a pseudogene segment. CDR3 length: 15 residues. CDR3 DNA sequence: TGTGCCAGCAGCAAAGGTACCAAGAGCACAGATACGCAGTATTTT. Its protein product is CASSKGTKSTDTQYF.

This clone was seen once. The genes are TRBV2 and TRBJ2-7, with 8 bases lining up with TRBD2. The junction had 4 bases not matched to a gene; V was cut back by 5 bases and J by 1 base. The germline V gene encodes CDR1 SNHLY and CDR2 FYNNEI. The CDR3 loop spans 14 amino acids. The CDR3 sequence: CASSPGRASYEQYF. CDR3 coding DNA: TGTGCCAGCAGTCCCGGGAGGGCGTCCTACGAGCAGTACTTC. The full variable domain, completed using reference TRBV2 and TRBJ2-7, is EPEVTQTPSHQVTQMGQEVILRCVPISNHLYFYWYRQILGQKVEFLVSFYNNEISEKSEIFDDQFSVERPDGSNFTLKIRSTKLEDSAMYFCASSPGRASYEQYFGPGTRLTVT.

J is TRBJ1-6 and V is TRBV5-8; TRBD1 is a possible D gene (5 bases). The CDR3 sequence is 14 residues long. Trimming left V 2 bases short and J 8 bases short, with 11 bases between. Germline loops: CDR1 SGHTS, CDR2 YDEGEE. DNA of the CDR3: TGTGCCAGCAGCTTTCTAGCGGGGGATTCACCCCTCCACTTT. This codes for CASSFLAGDSPLHF.

This clone was picked up one time. V and J are TRBV4-1 and TRBJ2-2; 8 nucleotides agree with TRBD2. Trimming cost V 0 bases and J 5 bases; bases outside gene matches: 8. CDR1 is MGHRA and CDR2 is YSYEKL in the germline V gene. This CDR3 has 17 residues. In DNA form, the CDR3 reads TGCGCCAGCAGCCAAGAATCAGGGAGACTAGCGACCGGGGAGCTGTTTTTT. Translating gives CASSQESGRLATGELFF.

A single count supports this clone. J is TRBJ2-1 and V is TRBV29-1; possible D gene TRBD1, 6 bases. CDR3 length: 14 amino acids. Trimming shortened V by 7 bases and J by 3 bases, and 16 bases separated the two germline ends. Germline V gene lookup returns CDR1 SQVTM and CDR2 ANQGSEA. The CDR3 loop is CSGRAGTNYNEQFF. In DNA, the CDR3 is TGCAGCGGAAGAGCCGGGACAAACTACAATGAGCAGTTCTTC.